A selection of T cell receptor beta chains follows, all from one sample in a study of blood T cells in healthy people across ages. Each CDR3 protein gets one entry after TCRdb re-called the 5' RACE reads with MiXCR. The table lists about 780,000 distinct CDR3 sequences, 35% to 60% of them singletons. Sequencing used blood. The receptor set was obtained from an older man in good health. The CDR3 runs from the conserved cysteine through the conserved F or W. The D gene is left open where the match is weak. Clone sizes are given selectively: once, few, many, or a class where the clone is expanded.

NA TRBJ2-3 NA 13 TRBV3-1 CASGQDTSYPQYF TGTGCCAGCGGCCAAGATACCAGTTATCCGCAGTATTTT
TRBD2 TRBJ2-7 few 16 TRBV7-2 CASSLVGAGELKEQYF TGTGCCAGCAGCTTAGTTGGAGCGGGGGAGCTGAAGGAGCAGTACTTC
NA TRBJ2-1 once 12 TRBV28 CASSFYYNEQFF TGTGCCAGCAGTTTCTATTACAATGAGCAGTTCTTC
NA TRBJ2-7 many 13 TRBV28 CASSSPPYPEQYF TGTGCCAGCAGTTCCCCGCCTTACCCCGAGCAGTACTTC
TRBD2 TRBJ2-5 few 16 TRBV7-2 CASSLVSGRGRNEQYF TGTGCCAGCAGCTTAGTTAGCGGGAGAGGTAGAAATGAGCAGTACTTC
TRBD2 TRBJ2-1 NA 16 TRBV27 CASRALAVSSYNEQFF TGTGCCAGCAGAGCCCTAGCGGTGAGCTCCTACAATGAGCAGTTCTTC
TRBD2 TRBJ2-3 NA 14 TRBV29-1 CSGKRGGRIDTQYF TGCAGCGGCAAGCGGGGGGGTCGAATAGATACGCAGTATTTT
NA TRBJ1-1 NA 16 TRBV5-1 CASSLSGSGLDTEAFF TGCGCCAGCAGCTTGAGTGGCTCGGGTCTCGACACTGAAGCTTTCTTT
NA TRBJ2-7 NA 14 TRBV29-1 CSVEDRRVSYEQYF TGCAGCGTTGAAGATCGGCGGGTCTCCTACGAGCAGTACTTC
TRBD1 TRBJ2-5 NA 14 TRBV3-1 CASRDRGLQETQYF TGTGCCAGCCGGGACAGGGGTTTACAAGAGACCCAGTACTTC
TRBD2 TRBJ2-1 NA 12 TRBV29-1 CSAGLGYNEQFF TGCAGCGCCGGACTAGGATACAATGAGCAGTTCTTC
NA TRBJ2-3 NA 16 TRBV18 CASSPSSPLSTDTQYF TGTGCCAGCTCACCAAGCAGTCCCCTTAGCACAGATACGCAGTATTTT
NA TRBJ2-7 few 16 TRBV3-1 CASSQSPGPLGGEQYF TGTGCCAGCAGCCAATCTCCGGGACCCCTAGGCGGCGAGCAGTACTTC
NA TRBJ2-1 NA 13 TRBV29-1 CSVGQDTYNEQFF TGCAGCGTTGGACAGGACACCTACAATGAGCAGTTCTTC
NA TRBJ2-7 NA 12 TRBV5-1 CASILHTNEQYF TGCGCCAGCATCTTGCACACGAACGAGCAGTACTTC
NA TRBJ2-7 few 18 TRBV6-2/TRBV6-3 CASSYSSEVSGMKNEQYF TGTGCCAGCAGTTACTCGTCGGAGGTTTCCGGTATGAAGAACGAGCAGTACTTC
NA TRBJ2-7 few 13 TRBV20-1 CSVDSGSSYEQYF TGCAGTGTTGATAGCGGAAGCTCCTACGAGCAGTACTTC
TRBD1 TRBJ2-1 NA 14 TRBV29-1 CSATGDPRGNEQFF TGCAGCGCAACAGGGGATCCTCGGGGCAATGAGCAGTTCTTC
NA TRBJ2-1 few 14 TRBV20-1 CSARDRLAYNEQFF TGCAGTGCTAGAGATCGGCTAGCTTACAATGAGCAGTTCTTC
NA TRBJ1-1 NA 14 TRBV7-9 CASSSSGRRTEAFF TGTGCCAGCAGCTCCTCGGGTCGGAGGACTGAAGCTTTCTTT
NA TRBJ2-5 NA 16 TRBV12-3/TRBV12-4 CASSLALGLGAETQYF TGTGCCAGCAGTTTAGCGCTGGGACTGGGGGCAGAGACCCAGTACTTC
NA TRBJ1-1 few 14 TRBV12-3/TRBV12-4 CASSLSQRNTEAFF TGTGCCAGCAGTTTATCACAGAGGAACACTGAAGCTTTCTTT
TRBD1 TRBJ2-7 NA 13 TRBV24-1 CATRGTEMGEQYF TGTGCCACCCGAGGGACAGAAATGGGCGAGCAGTACTTC
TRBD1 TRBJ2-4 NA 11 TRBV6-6 CASSPRDRVYF TGTGCCAGCAGTCCCCGGGACAGGGTGTACTTC
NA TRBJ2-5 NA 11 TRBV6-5 CASGRGKTQYF TGTGCCAGCGGGAGAGGGAAGACCCAGTACTTC
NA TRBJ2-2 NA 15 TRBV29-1 CSVVGATLGTGELFF TGCAGCGTTGTCGGAGCGACCCTGGGCACCGGGGAGCTGTTTTTT
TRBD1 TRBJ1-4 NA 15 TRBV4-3 CASSQVIDRVEKLFF TGCGCCAGCAGCCAAGTGATCGACAGGGTTGAAAAACTGTTTTTT
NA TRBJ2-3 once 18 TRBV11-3 CASSFAGRASQKADTQYF TGTGCCAGCAGCTTTGCGGGCAGGGCGTCCCAGAAGGCAGATACGCAGTATTTT
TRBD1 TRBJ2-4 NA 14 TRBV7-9 CASSSRDREDIQYF TGTGCCAGCAGCTCCCGGGACAGGGAAGACATTCAGTACTTC
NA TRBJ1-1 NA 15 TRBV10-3 CAISDRGAINTEAFF TGTGCCATCAGTGACAGGGGCGCAATCAACACTGAAGCTTTCTTT
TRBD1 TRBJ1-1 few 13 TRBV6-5 CASRIKRTGTAFF TGTGCCAGCAGGATAAAGAGGACAGGGACAGCTTTCTTT
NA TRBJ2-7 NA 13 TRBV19 CASSNRVGYEQYF TGTGCCAGTAGCAACAGGGTAGGTTACGAGCAGTACTTC
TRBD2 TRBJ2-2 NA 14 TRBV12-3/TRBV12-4 CASNQREGTGELFF TGTGCCAGCAACCAGCGGGAGGGGACCGGGGAGCTGTTTTTT
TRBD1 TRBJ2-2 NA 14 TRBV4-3 CASSRPGGIGELFF TGCGCCAGCAGCCGGCCAGGGGGAATCGGGGAGCTGTTTTTT
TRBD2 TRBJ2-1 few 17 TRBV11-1 CASTIYSSGSSKNEQFF TGTGCCAGCACCATCTACTCTAGCGGGAGTTCTAAGAATGAGCAGTTCTTC
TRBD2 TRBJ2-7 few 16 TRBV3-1 CASSQELLAGSNEQYF TGTGCCAGCAGCCAAGAGTTACTAGCGGGAAGCAATGAGCAGTACTTC